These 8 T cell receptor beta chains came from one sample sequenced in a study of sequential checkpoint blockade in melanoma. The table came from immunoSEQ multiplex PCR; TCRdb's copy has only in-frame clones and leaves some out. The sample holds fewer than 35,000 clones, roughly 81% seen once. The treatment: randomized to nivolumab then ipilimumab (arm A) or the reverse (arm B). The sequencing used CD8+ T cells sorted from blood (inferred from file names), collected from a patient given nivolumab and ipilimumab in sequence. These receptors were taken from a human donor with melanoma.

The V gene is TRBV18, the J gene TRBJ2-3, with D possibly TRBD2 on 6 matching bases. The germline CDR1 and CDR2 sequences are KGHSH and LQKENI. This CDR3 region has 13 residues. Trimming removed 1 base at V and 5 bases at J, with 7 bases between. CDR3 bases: TGTGCCAGCTCACCACAGGGAGGAGATACGCAGTATTTT. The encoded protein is CASSPQGGDTQYF. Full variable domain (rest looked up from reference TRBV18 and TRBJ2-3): NAGVMQNPRHLVRRRGQEARLRCSPMKGHSHVYWYRQLPEEGLKFMVYLQKENIIDESGMPKERFSAEFPKEGPSILRIQQVVRGDSAAYFCASSPQGGDTQYFGPGTRLTVL.

CDR3 sequence reads: CASRDRGSSYNEQFF. The CDR3 DNA reads TGTGCCAGCAGGGATCGGGGGAGCTCCTACAATGAGCAGTTCTTC. The chain carries TRBV11-2 and TRBJ2-1; tentative D call: TRBD2 (6 bases). The length of the CDR3 is 15 residues. Trimming removed 6 bases at V and 0 bases at J, with 12 bases between. CDR1 is SGHAT and CDR2 is FQNNGV in the germline V gene.

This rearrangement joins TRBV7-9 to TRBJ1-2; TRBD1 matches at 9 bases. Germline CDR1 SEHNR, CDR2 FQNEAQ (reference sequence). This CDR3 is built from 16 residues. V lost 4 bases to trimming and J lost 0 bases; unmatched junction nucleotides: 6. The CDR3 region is CASSSSRDRANYGYTF. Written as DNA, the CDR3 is TGTGCCAGCAGCTCAAGCCGGGACAGGGCTAACTATGGCTACACCTTC. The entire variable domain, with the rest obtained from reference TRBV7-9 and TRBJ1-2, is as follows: DTGVSQNPRHKITKRGQNVTFRCDPISEHNRLYWYRQTLGQGPEFLTYFQNEAQLEKSRLLSDRFSAERPKGSFSTLEIQRTEQGDSAMYLCASSSSRDRANYGYTFGSGTRLTVV.

In DNA form, the CDR3 reads TGTGCCAGTAGTATAGGAGGCAGGGCTAACACTGAAGCTTTCTTT. Translated: CASSIGGRANTEAFF. The rearrangement links TRBV19 to TRBJ1-1; D is perhaps TRBD1 (5 bases). V shed 1 base and J shed 2 bases, with 11 bases lying between them. CDR3 length: 15 amino acids. Germline values: CDR1 LNHDA, CDR2 SQIVND (reference sequence).

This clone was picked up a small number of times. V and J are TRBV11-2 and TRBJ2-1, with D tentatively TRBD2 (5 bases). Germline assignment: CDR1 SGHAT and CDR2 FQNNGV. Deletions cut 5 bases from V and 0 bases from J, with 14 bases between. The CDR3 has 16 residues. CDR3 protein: CASSQAYGSSYNEQFF. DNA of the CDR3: TGTGCCAGCAGCCAAGCCTATGGGAGCTCCTACAATGAGCAGTTCTTC.

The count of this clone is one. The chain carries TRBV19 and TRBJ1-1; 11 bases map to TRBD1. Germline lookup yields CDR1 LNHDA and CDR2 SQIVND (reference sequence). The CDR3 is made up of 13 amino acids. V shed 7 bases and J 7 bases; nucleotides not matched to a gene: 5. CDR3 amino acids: CASTPGTGGEAFF. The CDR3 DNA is TGTGCCAGTACCCCCGGGACAGGGGGTGAAGCTTTCTTT.

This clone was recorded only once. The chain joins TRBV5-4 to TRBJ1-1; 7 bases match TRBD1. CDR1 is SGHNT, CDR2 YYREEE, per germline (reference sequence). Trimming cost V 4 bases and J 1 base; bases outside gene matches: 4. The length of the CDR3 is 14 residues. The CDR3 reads CASSDREQNTEAFF. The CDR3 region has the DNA TGTGCCAGCAGCGACAGGGAACAGAACACTGAAGCTTTCTTT.

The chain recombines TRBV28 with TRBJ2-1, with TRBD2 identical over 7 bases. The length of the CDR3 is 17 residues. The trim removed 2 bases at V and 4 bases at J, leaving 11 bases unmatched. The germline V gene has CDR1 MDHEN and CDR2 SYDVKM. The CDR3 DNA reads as TGTGCCAGCAGTTTAATCCCCCTAGCGGAGCGATACAATGAGCAGTTCTTC. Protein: CASSLIPLAERYNEQFF.